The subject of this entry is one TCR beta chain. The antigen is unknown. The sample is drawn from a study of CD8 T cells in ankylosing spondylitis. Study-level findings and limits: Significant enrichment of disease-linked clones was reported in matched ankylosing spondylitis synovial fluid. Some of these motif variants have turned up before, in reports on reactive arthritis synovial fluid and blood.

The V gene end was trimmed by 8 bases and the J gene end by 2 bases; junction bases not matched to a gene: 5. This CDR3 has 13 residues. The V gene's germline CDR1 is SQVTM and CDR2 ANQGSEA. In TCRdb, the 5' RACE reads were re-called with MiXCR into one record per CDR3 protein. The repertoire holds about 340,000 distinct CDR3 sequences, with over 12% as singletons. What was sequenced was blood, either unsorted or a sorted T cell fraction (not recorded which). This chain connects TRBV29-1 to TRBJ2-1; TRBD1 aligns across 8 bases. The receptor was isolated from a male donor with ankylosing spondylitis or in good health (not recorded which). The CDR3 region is CSTGTGTYNEQFF. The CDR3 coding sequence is TGCAGCACCGGGACAGGCACCTACAATGAGCAGTTCTTC.